This record concerns one T cell receptor beta chain sequence. Sequencing used immunoSEQ multiplex PCR; TCRdb keeps in-frame clones, though not all of them. The sample lists over 100,000 clones; around 81% were seen once. This sample was taken from a study of blood T cell repertoires in COVID-19. Overall study: PBMCs, B-cell-depleted T cells, or T cells were the source of the cDNA or gDNA that made up the material.

Trimming removed 6 bases from V and 1 base from J, with 15 bases in between. The CDR3 loop spans 15 amino acids. Germline V gene data show CDR1 as MDHEN and CDR2 as SYDVKM. This TCR was sampled from a human donor in a cohort sampled during active or convalescent COVID-19. This chain connects TRBV28 to TRBJ1-1, with D possibly being TRBD1 (5 bases). The material sequenced was peripheral blood. CDR3 coding DNA: TGTGCCAGCAGGCTTAGGGGTGTTGGGAACACTGAAGCTTTCTTT. Its protein product is CASRLRGVGNTEAFF.